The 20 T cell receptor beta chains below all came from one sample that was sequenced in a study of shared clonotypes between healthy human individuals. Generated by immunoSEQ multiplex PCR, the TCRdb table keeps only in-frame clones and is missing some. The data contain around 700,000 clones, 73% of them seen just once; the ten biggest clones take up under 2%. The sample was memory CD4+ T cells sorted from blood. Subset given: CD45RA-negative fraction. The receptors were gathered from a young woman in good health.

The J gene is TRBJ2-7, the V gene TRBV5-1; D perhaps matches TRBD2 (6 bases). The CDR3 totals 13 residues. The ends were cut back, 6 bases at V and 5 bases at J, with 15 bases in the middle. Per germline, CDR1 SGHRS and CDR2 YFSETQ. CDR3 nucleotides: TGCGCCAGCATGAGTCAGGGAGGAGACGAGCAGTACTTC. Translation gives CASMSQGGDEQYF.

The CDR3: CASSGGTLNTGELFF. The CDR3, as DNA: TGCGCCAGCAGTGGAGGGACACTGAACACCGGGGAGCTGTTTTTT. The chain is built from TRBV4-1 and TRBJ2-2; the D gene could be TRBD1 or TRBD2 (6 bases each). CDR1 and CDR2 from the germline V gene are MGHRA and YSYEKL. V was shortened by 6 bases and J by 1 base, with 12 bases between the two germline ends. The CDR3 is 15 amino acids.

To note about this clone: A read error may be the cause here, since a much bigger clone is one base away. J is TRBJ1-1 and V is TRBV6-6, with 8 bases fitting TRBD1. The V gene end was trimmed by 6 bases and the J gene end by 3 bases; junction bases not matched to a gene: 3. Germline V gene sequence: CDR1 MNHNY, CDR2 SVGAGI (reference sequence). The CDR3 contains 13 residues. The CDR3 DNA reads TGTGCCAGCAGCGGACAGGGAGACACTGAAGCTTTCTTT. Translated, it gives CASSGQGDTEAFF.

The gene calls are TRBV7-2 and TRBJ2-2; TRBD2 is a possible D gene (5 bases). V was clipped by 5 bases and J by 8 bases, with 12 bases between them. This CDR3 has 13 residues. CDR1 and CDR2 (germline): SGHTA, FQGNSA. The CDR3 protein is CASSRGRSGELFF. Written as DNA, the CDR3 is TGTGCCAGCAGCCGGGGAAGGTCAGGGGAGCTGTTTTTT.

CDR3: CASSFARTWNTEAFF. DNA for the CDR3: TGTGCCAGCAGTTTCGCCAGGACGTGGAACACTGAAGCTTTCTTT. This chain links TRBV27 with TRBJ1-1; D is unresolved. V was cut by 3 bases and J by 1 base, with 12 bases left in between. CDR1 is MNHEY, CDR2 SMNVEV, per germline (reference sequence). CDR3 length: 15 amino acids.

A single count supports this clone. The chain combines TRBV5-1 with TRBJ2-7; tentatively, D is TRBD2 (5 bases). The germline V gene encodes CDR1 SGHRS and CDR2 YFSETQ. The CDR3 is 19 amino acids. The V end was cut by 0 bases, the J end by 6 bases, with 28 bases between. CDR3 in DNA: TGCGCCAGCAGCTTGGGCATGCGGGTTCGGGCTGTCCGAATTAGCGAGCAGTACTTC. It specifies CASSLGMRVRAVRISEQYF.

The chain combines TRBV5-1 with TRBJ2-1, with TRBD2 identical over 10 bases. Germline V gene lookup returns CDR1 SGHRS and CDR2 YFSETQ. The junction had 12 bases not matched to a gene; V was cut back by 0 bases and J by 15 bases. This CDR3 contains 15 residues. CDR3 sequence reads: CASSLVGLASGVGFF. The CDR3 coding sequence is TGCGCCAGCAGCTTGGTGGGACTAGCGTCAGGTGTGGGGTTCTTC.

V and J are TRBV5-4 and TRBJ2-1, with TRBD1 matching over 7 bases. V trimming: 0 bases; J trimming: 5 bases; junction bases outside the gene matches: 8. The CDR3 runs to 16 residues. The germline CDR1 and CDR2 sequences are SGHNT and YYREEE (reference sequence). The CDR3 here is CASSLGVYRGNNEQFF. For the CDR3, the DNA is TGTGCCAGCAGCTTGGGGGTGTACAGGGGAAACAATGAGCAGTTCTTC.

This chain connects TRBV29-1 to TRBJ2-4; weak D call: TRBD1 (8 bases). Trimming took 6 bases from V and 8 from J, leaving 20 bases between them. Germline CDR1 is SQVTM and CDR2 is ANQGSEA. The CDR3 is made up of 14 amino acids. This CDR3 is CSVSRQGRGDIQYF. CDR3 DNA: TGCAGCGTCTCTCGACAGGGGAGGGGGGACATTCAGTACTTC.

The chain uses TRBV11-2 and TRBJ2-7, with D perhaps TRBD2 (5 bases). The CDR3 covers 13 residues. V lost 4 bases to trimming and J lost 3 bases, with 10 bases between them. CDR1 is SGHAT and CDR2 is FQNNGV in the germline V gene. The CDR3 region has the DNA TGTGCCAGCAGCTGGGTAGGAGGCTACGAGCAGTACTTC. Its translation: CASSWVGGYEQYF.

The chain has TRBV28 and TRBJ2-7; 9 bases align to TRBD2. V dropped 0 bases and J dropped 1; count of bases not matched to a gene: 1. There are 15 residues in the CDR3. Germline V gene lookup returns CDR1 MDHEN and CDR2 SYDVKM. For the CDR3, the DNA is TGTGCCAGCAGTTTATGGACTAGCGGTTCCTACGAGCAGTACTTC. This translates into CASSLWTSGSYEQYF.

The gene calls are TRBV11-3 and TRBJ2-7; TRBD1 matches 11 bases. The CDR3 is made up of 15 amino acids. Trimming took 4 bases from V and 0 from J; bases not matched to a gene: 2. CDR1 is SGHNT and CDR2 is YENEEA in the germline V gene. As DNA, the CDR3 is TGTGCCAGCAGCTCGGGACAGGGGGGCTCCTACGAGCAGTACTTC. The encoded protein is CASSSGQGGSYEQYF.

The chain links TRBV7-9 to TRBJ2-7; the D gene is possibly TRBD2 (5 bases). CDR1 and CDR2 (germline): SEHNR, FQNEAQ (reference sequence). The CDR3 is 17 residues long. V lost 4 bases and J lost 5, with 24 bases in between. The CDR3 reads CASSWAGEGFSSHEQYF. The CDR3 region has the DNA TGTGCCAGCAGCTGGGCCGGAGAAGGGTTTTCTAGCCACGAGCAGTACTTC.

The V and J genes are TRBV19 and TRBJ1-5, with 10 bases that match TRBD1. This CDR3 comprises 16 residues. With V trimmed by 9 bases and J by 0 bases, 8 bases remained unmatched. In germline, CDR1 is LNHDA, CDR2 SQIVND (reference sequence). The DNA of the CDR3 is TGTGCCAGCGACAGGGGGCGCGGGTATAGCAATCAGCCCCAGCATTTT. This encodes CASDRGRGYSNQPQHF. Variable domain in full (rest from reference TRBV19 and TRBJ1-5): DGGITQSPKYLFRKEGQNVTLSCEQNLNHDAMYWYRQDPGQGLRLIYYSQIVNDFQKGDIAEGYSVSREKKESFPLTVTSAQKNPTAFYLCASDRGRGYSNQPQHFGDGTRLSIL.

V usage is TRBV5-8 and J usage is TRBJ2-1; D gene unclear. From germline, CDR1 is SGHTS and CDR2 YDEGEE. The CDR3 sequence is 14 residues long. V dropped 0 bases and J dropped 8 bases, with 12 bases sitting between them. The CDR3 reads CASSLGGFLDEQFF. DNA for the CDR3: TGTGCCAGCAGCTTGGGCGGATTTTTGGATGAGCAGTTCTTC.

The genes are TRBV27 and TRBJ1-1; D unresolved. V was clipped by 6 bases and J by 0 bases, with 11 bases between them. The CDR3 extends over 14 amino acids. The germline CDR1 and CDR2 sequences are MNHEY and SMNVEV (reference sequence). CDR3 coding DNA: TGTGCCAGCAGATGGGGTACGTTGAACACTGAAGCTTTCTTT. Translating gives CASRWGTLNTEAFF.

This CDR3 reads CASSTGQGGSGTEAFF. In DNA, the CDR3 is TGTGCCAGTAGTACAGGACAGGGGGGTTCCGGCACTGAAGCTTTCTTT. The V call is TRBV19, the J call TRBJ1-1; 10 bases line up with TRBD1. J lost 4 bases, V lost 4 bases, and 9 bases had no gene match. CDR1 is LNHDA, CDR2 SQIVND, per germline (reference sequence). The CDR3 is made up of 16 amino acids. The full variable domain, with the rest looked up from reference TRBV19 and TRBJ1-1, is DGGITQSPKYLFRKEGQNVTLSCEQNLNHDAMYWYRQDPGQGLRLIYYSQIVNDFQKGDIAEGYSVSREKKESFPLTVTSAQKNPTAFYLCASSTGQGGSGTEAFFGQGTRLTVV.

The CDR3 region has the DNA TGTGCCAGCCGACGGGGGCCGACTAACTATGGCTACACCTTC. Encoded protein: CASRRGPTNYGYTF. The rearrangement joins TRBV6-5 to TRBJ1-2, with D perhaps matching TRBD1 (6 bases). Between the trimmed V and J ends, which lost 8 bases and 0 bases, there was a span of 13 bases. CDR1 is MNHEY, CDR2 SVGAGI, per germline. This CDR3 spans 14 amino acids.

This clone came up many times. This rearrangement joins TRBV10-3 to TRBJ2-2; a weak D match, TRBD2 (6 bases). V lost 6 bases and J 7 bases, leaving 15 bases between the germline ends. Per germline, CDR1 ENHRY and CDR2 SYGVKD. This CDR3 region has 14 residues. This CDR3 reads CAIRRDEADGELFF. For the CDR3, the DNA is TGTGCCATCAGGCGGGACGAAGCGGACGGGGAGCTGTTTTTT.

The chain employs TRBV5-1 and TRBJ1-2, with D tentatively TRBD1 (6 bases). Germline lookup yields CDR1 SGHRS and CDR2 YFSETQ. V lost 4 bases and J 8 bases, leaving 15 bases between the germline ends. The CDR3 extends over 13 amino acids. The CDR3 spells CASSAGAGEGYTF. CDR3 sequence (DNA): TGCGCCAGCAGCGCGGGGGCAGGGGAAGGCTACACCTTC.